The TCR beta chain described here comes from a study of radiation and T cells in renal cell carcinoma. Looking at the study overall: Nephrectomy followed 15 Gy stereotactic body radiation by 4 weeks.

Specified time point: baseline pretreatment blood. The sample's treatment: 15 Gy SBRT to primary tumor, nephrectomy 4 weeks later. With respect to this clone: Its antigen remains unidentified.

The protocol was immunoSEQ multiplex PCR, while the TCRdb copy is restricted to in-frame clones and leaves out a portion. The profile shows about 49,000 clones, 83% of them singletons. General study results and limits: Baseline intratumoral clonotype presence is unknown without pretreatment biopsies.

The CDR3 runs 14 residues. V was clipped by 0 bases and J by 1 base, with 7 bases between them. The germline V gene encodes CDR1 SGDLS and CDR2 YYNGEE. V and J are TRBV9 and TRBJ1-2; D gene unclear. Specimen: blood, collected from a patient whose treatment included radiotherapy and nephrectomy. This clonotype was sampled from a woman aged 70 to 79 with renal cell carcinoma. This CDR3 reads CASSVGLINYGYTF. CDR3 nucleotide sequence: TGTGCCAGCAGCGTAGGACTGATTAACTATGGCTACACCTTC.